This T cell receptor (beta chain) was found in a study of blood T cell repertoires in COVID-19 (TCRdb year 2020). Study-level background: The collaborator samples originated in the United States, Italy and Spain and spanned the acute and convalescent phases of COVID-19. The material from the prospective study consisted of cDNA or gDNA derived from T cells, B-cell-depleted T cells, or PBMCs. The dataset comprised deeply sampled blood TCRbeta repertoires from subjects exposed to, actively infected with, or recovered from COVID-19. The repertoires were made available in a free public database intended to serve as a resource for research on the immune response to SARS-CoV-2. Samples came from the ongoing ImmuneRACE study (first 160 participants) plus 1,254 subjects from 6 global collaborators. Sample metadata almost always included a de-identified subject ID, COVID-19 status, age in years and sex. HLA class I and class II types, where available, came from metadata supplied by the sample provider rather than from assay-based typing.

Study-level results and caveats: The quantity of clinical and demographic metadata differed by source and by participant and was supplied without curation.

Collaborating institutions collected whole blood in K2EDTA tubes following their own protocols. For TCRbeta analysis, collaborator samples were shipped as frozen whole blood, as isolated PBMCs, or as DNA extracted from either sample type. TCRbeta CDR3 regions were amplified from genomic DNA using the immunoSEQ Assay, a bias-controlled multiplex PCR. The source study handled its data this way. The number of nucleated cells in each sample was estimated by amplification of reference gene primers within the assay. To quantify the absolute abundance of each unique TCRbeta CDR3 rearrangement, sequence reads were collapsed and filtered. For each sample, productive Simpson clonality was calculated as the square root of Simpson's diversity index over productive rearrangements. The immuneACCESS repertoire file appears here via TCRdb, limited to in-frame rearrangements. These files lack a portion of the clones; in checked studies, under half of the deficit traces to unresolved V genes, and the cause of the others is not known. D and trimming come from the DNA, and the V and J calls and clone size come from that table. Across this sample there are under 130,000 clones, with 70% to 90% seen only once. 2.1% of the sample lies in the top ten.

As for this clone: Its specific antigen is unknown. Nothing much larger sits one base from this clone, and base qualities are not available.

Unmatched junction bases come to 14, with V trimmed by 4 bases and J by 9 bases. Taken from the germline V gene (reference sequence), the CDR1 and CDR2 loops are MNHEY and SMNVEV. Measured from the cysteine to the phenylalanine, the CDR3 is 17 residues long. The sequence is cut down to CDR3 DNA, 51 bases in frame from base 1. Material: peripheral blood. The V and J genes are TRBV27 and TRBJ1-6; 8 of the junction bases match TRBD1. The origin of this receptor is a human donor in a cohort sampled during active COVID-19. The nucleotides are TGTGCCAGCAGTTCACGACAGGGATGGGGGACAGGTTCACCCCTCCACTTT. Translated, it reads CASSSRQGWGTGSPLHF.